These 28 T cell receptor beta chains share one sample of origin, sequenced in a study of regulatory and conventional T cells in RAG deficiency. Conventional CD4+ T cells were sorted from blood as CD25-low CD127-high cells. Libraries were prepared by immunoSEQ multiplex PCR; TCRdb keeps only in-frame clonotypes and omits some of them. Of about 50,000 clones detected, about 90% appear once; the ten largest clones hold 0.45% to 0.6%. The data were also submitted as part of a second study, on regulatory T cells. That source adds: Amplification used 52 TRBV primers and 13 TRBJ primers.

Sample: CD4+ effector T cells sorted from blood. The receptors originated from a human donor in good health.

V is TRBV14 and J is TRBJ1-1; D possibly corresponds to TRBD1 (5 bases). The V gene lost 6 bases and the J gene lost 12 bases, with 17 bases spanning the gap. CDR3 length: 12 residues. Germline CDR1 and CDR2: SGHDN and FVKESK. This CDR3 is CASSHRSTISFF. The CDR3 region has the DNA TGTGCCAGCAGTCACAGGTCTACGATATCTTTCTTT.

CDR3 DNA: TGTGCCAGCAGTGTTGAGAGCTCCTACGAGCAGTACTTC. Amino acid sequence: CASSVESSYEQYF. The chain carries TRBV6-1 and TRBJ2-7; D is unresolved. The germline V gene encodes CDR1 MNHNS and CDR2 SASEGT. The CDR3 covers 13 residues. V lost 4 bases to trimming and J lost 0 bases, with 7 bases between them.

The CDR3 is CASSQEGQNYRYEQYF. CDR3 nucleotides: TGCGCCAGCAGCCAAGAGGGGCAAAACTACCGCTACGAGCAGTACTTC. This rearrangement joins TRBV4-1 to TRBJ2-7, with D tentatively TRBD1 (5 bases). Per germline, CDR1 MGHRA and CDR2 YSYEKL. The V end lost 0 bases, the J end lost 3 bases, and 15 bases lay between the germline ends. The CDR3 has 16 residues.

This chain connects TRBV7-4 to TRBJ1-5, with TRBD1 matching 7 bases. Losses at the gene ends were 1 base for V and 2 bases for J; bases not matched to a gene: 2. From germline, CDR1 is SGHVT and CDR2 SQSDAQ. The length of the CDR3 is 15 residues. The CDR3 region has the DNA TGTGCCAGCAGCTTAGTCACAGGGGGCAATCAGCCCCAGCATTTT. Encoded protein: CASSLVTGGNQPQHF.

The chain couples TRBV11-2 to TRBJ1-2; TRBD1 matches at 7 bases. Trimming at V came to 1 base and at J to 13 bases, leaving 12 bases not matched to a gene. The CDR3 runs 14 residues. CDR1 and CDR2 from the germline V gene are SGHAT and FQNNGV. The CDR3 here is CASSLGSGTALFTF. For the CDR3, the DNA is TGTGCCAGCAGCTTAGGATCCGGGACAGCCCTCTTCACCTTC.

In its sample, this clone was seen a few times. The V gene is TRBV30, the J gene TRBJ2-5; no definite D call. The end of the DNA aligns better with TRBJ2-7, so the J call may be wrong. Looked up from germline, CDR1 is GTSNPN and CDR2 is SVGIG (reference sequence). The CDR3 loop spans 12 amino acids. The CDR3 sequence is CAWSVRSYEQYF. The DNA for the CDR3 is TGTGCCTGGAGTGTACGATCCTACGAGCAGTACTTC.

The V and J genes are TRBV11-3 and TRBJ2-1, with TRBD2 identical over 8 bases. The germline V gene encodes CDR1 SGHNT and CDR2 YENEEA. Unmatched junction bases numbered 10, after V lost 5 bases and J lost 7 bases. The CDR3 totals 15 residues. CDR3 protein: CASSRAGSGGNEQFF. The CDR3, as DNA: TGTGCCAGCAGCCGAGCAGGGTCGGGGGGGAATGAGCAGTTCTTC.

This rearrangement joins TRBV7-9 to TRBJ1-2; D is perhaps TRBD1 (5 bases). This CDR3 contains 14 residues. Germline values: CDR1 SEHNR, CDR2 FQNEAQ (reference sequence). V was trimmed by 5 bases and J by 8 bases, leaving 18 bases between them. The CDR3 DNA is TGTGCCAGCAGCCCGATGCAGGGTTTGGGAGGCTACACCTTC. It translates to CASSPMQGLGGYTF.

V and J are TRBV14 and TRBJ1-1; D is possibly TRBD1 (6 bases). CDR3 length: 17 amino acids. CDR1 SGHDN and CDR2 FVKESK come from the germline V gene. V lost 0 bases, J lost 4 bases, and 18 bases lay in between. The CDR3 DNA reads TGTGCCAGCAGCCAAGATCGGAAGGGAACAGGGAGCACTGAAGCTTTCTTT. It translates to CASSQDRKGTGSTEAFF. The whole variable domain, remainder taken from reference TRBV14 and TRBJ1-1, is EAGVTQFPSHSVIEKGQTVTLRCDPISGHDNLYWYRRVMGKEIKFLLHFVKESKQDESGMPNNRFLAERTGGTYSTLKVQPAELEDSGVYFCASSQDRKGTGSTEAFFGQGTRLTVV.

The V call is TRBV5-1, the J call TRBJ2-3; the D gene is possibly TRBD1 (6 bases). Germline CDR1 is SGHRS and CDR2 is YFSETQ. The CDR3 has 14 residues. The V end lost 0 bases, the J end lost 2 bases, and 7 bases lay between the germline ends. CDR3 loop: CASSLGQVTDTQYF. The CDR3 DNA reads TGCGCCAGCAGCTTGGGACAGGTCACAGATACGCAGTATTTT.

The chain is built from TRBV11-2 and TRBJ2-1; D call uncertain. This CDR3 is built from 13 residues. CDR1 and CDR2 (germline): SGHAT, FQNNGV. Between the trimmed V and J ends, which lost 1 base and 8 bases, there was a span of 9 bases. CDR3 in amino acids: CASSLVGLYEQFF. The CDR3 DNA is TGTGCCAGCAGCTTAGTAGGTTTATATGAGCAGTTCTTC.

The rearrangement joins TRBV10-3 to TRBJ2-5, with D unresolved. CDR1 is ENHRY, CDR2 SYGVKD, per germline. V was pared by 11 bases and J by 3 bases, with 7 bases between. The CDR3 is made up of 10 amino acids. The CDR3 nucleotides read TGTGCCGTAGGGAAAGAGACCCAGTACTTC. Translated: CAVGKETQYF.

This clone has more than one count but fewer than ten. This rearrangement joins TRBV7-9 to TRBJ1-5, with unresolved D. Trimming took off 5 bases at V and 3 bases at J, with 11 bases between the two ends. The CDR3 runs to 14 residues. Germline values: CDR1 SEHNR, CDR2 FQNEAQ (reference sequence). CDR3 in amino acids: CASSHDTPNQPQHF. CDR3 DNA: TGTGCCAGCAGCCACGATACCCCCAATCAGCCCCAGCATTTT.

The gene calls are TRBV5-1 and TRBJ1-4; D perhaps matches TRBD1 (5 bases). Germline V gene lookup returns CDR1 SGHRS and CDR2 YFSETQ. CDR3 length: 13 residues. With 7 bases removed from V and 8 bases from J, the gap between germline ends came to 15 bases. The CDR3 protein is CASRGQGREKLFF. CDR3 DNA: TGCGCCAGCCGTGGGCAGGGTAGAGAAAAACTGTTTTTT.

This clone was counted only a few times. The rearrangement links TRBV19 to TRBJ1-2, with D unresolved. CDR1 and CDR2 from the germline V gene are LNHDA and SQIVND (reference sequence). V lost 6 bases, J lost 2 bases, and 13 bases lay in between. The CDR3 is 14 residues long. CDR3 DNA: TGTGCCAGTAGCAACGGCGGAGGGAACTATGGCTACACCTTC. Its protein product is CASSNGGGNYGYTF.

CDR3 in DNA: TGCAGCGTTAAAAGCACAGATACGCAGTATTTT. Amino acids: CSVKSTDTQYF. The gene calls are TRBV29-1 and TRBJ2-3; D remains ambiguous. The CDR3 covers 11 residues. In germline, CDR1 is SQVTM, CDR2 ANQGSEA. V was trimmed by 5 bases and J by 0 bases, leaving 3 bases between them.

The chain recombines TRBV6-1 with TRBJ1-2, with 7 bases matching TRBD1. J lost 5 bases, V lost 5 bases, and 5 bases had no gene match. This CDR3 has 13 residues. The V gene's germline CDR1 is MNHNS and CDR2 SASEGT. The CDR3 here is CASSSRQGYGYTF. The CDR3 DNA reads TGTGCCAGCAGTTCGCGACAGGGATATGGCTACACCTTC.

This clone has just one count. This chain's CDR3 is CASSLGTAKEQFF. The CDR3 DNA follows: TGTGCCAGCAGTTTGGGGACAGCCAAAGAGCAGTTCTTC. The gene calls are TRBV28 and TRBJ2-1, with 7 nucleotides matching TRBD1. Germline V gene data show CDR1 as MDHEN and CDR2 as SYDVKM. The V and J ends lost 3 bases and 10 bases, in that order; junction bases with no gene match: 6. This CDR3 region has 13 residues.

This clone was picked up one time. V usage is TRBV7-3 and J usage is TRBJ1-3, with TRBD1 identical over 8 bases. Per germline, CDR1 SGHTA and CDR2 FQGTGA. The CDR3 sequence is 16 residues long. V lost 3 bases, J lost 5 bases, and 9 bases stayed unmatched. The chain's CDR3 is CASSFPPRTGRNTIYF. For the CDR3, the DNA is TGTGCCAGCAGCTTCCCGCCGCGGACAGGGAGAAACACCATATATTTT.

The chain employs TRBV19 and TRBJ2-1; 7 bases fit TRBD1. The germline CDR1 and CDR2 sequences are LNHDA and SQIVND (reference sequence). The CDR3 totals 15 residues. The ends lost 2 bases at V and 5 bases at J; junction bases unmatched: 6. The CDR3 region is CASSIMDRRDNEQFF. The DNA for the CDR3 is TGTGCCAGTAGTATAATGGACAGGAGAGACAATGAGCAGTTCTTC. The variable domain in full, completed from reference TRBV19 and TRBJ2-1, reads DGGITQSPKYLFRKEGQNVTLSCEQNLNHDAMYWYRQDPGQGLRLIYYSQIVNDFQKGDIAEGYSVSREKKESFPLTVTSAQKNPTAFYLCASSIMDRRDNEQFFGPGTRLTVL.

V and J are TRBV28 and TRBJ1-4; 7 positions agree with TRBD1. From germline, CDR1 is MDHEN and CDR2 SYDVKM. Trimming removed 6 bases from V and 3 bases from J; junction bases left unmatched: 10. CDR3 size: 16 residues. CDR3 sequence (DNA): TGTGCCAGCAGAGAAAGGGGGCGCGGATCTAATGAAAAACTGTTTTTT. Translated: CASRERGRGSNEKLFF.

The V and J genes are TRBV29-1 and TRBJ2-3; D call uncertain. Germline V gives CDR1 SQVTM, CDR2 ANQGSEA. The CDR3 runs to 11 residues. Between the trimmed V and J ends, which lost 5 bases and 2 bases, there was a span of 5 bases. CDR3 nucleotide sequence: TGCAGCGTTCGTACCACAGATACGCAGTATTTT. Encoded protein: CSVRTTDTQYF.

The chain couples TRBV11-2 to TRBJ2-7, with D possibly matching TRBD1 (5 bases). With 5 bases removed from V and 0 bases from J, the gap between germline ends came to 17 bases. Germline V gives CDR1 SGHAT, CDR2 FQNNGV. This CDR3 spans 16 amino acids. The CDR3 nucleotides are TGTGCCAGCAGCCCCAGAGAGGCACAGGCCTCCTACGAGCAGTACTTC. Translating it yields CASSPREAQASYEQYF.

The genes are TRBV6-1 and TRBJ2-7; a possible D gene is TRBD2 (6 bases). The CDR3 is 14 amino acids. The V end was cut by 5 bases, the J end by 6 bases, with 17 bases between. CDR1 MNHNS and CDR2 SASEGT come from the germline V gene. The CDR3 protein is CASSPPGLRTEQYF. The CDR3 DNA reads TGTGCCAGCAGTCCACCGGGACTCCGGACCGAGCAGTACTTC.

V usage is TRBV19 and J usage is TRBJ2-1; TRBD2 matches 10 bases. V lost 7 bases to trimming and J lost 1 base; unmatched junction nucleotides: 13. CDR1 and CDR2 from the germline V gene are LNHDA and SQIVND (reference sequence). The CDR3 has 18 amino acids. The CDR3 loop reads CASTLSTSGSSSYNEQFF. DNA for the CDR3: TGTGCCAGTACCCTTTCGACTAGCGGGTCTTCTTCCTACAATGAGCAGTTCTTC.

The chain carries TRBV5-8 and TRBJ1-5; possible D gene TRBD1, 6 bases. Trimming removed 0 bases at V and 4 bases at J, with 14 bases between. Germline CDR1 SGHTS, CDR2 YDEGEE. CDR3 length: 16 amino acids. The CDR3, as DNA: TGTGCCAGCAGCTTGGGGGGCGGGGGGCGAAATCAGCCCCAGCATTTT. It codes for CASSLGGGGRNQPQHF.

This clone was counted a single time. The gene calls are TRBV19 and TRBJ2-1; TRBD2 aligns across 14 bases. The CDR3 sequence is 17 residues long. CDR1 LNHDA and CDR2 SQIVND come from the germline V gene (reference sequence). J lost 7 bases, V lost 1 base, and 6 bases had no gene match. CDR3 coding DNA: TGTGCCAGTAGTATAGGGGGACTAGCGGGAGCAAGAAATGAGCAGTTCTTC. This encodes CASSIGGLAGARNEQFF.

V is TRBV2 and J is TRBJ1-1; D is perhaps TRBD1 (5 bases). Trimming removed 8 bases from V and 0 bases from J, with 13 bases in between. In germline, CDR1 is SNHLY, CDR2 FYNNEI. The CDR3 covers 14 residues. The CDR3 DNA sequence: TGTGCCAGCTGTCCGGGACGGTTGAACACTGAAGCTTTCTTT. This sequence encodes CASCPGRLNTEAFF.